This entry concerns a single T cell receptor beta chain. This record comes from a study of blood T cell repertoires in COVID-19. Per the original data handling: Amplified reference gene primers provided the basis for estimating nucleated cell counts. Assay: immunoSEQ multiplex PCR; the TCRdb copy retains only in-frame clones and omits some. Clone size and V and J calls were adopted from that table, with D and trimming inferred from the DNA. The sample has 130,000 to 150,000 clones, about 80% seen once. Which cohort a participant joined came from the clinical history participants gave. The CDR3 is 16 amino acids. V shed 5 bases, J shed 3 bases, and the junction held 9 bases outside the gene matches. The germline V gene encodes CDR1 MNHEY and CDR2 SVGEGT.

The sequence was collected from a man in his fifties or sixties who had recovered from COVID-19. V usage is TRBV6-2 or TRBV6-3 and J usage is TRBJ1-2, with 10 bases that match TRBD1. Sequenced material: PBMCs or T cells enriched from blood (not recorded which). This chain's CDR3 is CASSPTGGNGYYGYTF. The CDR3 DNA sequence: TGTGCCAGCAGTCCGACAGGGGGCAATGGATACTATGGCTACACCTTC.